Each of the 12 T cell receptor beta chains below was sequenced from the same sample in a study of CD8 T cells in ankylosing spondylitis. TCRdb re-derived calls from the 5' RACE reads in MiXCR, one entry per CDR3 protein. The repertoire holds about 90,000 distinct CDR3 sequences, with around 25% as singletons. Sequenced: blood, either unsorted or a sorted T cell fraction (not recorded which). The receptor source for this set is a male donor with ankylosing spondylitis or in good health (not recorded which).

This sequence joins TRBV12-3 or TRBV12-4 and TRBJ1-5, with D possibly being TRBD1 (6 bases). The CDR3 contains 14 residues. The V end was cut by 6 bases, the J end by 5 bases, with 14 bases between. The CDR3 reads CASSQDSPYQPQHF. CDR3 DNA sequence: TGTGCCAGCAGCCAGGACAGCCCATATCAGCCCCAGCATTTT.

This clonotype occurred a few times. This chain links TRBV5-1 with TRBJ2-3; 8 bases align to TRBD2. The CDR3 has 17 residues. Germline values: CDR1 SGHRS, CDR2 YFSETQ. Trimming at V came to 0 bases and at J to 8 bases, leaving 14 bases not matched to a gene. CDR3 loop: CASSLAIDSLAGGTQYF. CDR3 DNA sequence: TGCGCCAGCAGCTTGGCCATCGACAGCCTCGCGGGGGGTACGCAGTATTTT.

The J gene is TRBJ2-3, the V gene TRBV21-1; TRBD1 is the table's D call, not checked against the DNA. TRBV21-1 is an annotated pseudogene. This CDR3 spans 14 amino acids. The CDR3: CASSTQGGADTQYF. The CDR3, as DNA: TGTGCCAGCAGCACCCAGGGTGGCGCAGATACGCAGTATTTT.

This clonotype was observed a handful of times. CDR3 DNA: TGTGCCAGCAGTAGCGACCACACAGATACGCAGTATTTT. This sequence encodes CASSSDHTDTQYF. The rearrangement uses TRBV6-1 and TRBJ2-3, with D uncertain. With 5 bases removed from V and 2 bases from J, the gap between germline ends came to 8 bases. This CDR3 region has 13 residues. CDR1 and CDR2 from the germline V gene are MNHNS and SASEGT.

This clonotype was detected only once. The chain employs TRBV4-1 and TRBJ2-3; D might be TRBD1 (5 bases). The CDR3 is 13 residues long. CDR1 and CDR2 from the germline V gene are MGHRA and YSYEKL. Trimming removed 4 bases from V and 6 bases from J, with 11 bases in between. Here the CDR3 DNA reads TGCGCCAGCAGCCGGTGGGGCTCGGATACGCAGTATTTT. It encodes CASSRWGSDTQYF.

This clonotype was picked up a small number of times. The V gene is TRBV27, the J gene TRBJ1-2, with 8 bases fitting TRBD1. Trimming removed 2 bases from V and 4 bases from J; junction bases left unmatched: 6. The CDR3 is 15 residues long. Germline V gene sequence: CDR1 MNHEY, CDR2 SMNVEV (reference sequence). CDR3 amino acids: CASSLRAGGFYGYTF. The CDR3 DNA follows: TGTGCCAGCAGTTTAAGGGCAGGGGGCTTCTATGGCTACACCTTC.

This clonotype was found a few times. CDR3: CANSGAYEQYV. The CDR3 DNA sequence: TGTGCCAATTCAGGGGCCTACGAGCAGTACGTC. The V gene is TRBV27, the J gene TRBJ2-7; maybe TRBD1 (6 bases). This CDR3 has 11 amino acids. Germline lookup yields CDR1 MNHEY and CDR2 SMNVEV (reference sequence). Trimming took off 10 bases at V and 2 bases at J, with 9 bases between the two ends.

This clonotype was seen a handful of times. The chain links TRBV19 to TRBJ2-5; D might be TRBD1 (6 bases). The V gene lost 3 bases and the J gene lost 0 bases, with 14 bases spanning the gap. Germline V lookup: CDR1 LNHDA, CDR2 SQIVND (reference sequence). CDR3 length: 16 amino acids. The CDR3 DNA reads as TGTGCCAGTAGTATTTGGACAGCAGTTAACCAAGAGACCCAGTACTTC. Its translation is CASSIWTAVNQETQYF.

The J gene is TRBJ2-3, the V gene TRBV20-1; D call uncertain. Germline V gene data show CDR1 as DFQATT and CDR2 as SNEGSKA (reference sequence). V was shortened by 5 bases and J by 2 bases, with 17 bases between the two germline ends. The CDR3 contains 15 residues. DNA for the CDR3: TGCAGTGCTTTAGTCCCCCCCACGAACACAGATACGCAGTATTTT. Its translation is CSALVPPTNTDTQYF.

V is TRBV5-5 and J is TRBJ1-1; the match to TRBD1 covers 8 bases. V shed 1 base, J shed 6 bases, and the junction held 8 bases outside the gene matches. The CDR3 is made up of 15 amino acids. Germline lookup yields CDR1 SGHKS and CDR2 YYEKEE (reference sequence). The CDR3 DNA follows: TGTGCCAGCAGCTTGTCAACGGGACAGGTGTCTGAAGCTTTCTTT. Translating gives CASSLSTGQVSEAFF.

This clonotype was detected only a few times. The gene calls are TRBV20-1 and TRBJ2-1, with a weak D call TRBD1 (6 bases). Trimming took off 5 bases at V and 2 bases at J, with 7 bases between the two ends. This CDR3 is 12 amino acids long. The germline V gene has CDR1 DFQATT and CDR2 SNEGSKA (reference sequence). The CDR3 sequence: CSAYRAYNEQFF. The CDR3 DNA reads as TGCAGTGCTTACAGGGCCTACAATGAGCAGTTCTTC.

The chain has TRBV20-1 and TRBJ1-4; a weak D match, TRBD1 (6 bases). The CDR3 runs 16 residues. V gave up 0 bases and J gave up 5 bases, with 16 bases separating them. Germline V gene data show CDR1 as DFQATT and CDR2 as SNEGSKA (reference sequence). The chain's CDR3 is CSARELGAVSNEKLFF. The CDR3 DNA reads TGCAGTGCTAGAGAACTGGGGGCGGTTTCAAATGAAAAACTGTTTTTT.